Listed below are T cell receptor beta chains from one sample, sequenced in a study of CD4 T cells in relation to SARS-CoV-2 and coronaviruses. Sequencing was performed with immunoSEQ multiplex PCR; in TCRdb, only in-frame clones are kept and a portion is missing. The table shows about 64,000 clones, with about 94% occurring only once. The sequenced sample consisted of naive CD4+ T cells from PBMCs. The receptors derive from a human donor in good health. CDR3s include the opening cysteine and the closing phenylalanine or tryptophan. The D gene is left open where the match is weak. A clone size is listed for some rows: how often the clone was seen (once, few, many), or a class if it is expanded.

abundance	j_gene	v_gene	d_gene	CDR3aa	CDR3nt
-	TRBJ2-3	TRBV7-3	TRBD2	CASSSGGGPDTQYF	TGTGCCAGCAGCTCCGGGGGGGGGCCAGATACGCAGTATTTT
-	TRBJ2-7	TRBV27	TRBD2	CASSLPGGSSYEQYF	TGTGCCAGCAGTCTCCCGGGGGGGAGCTCCTACGAGCAGTACTTC
-	TRBJ1-1	TRBV9	-	CASSLTAERSTEAFF	TGTGCCAGCAGCTTAACCGCCGAACGGAGCACTGAAGCTTTCTTT
-	TRBJ2-5	TRBV24-1	-	CATSDPLYQETQYF	TGTGCCACCAGTGACCCTTTGTACCAAGAGACCCAGTACTTC
-	TRBJ1-1	TRBV7-2	-	CASSLEGSSTEAFF	TGTGCCAGCAGCTTAGAGGGCAGCTCCACTGAAGCTTTCTTT
-	TRBJ1-4	TRBV5-1	-	CASSLGRGGRYEKLFF	TGCGCCAGCAGCTTGGGACGAGGAGGGCGGTACGAAAAACTGTTTTTT
-	TRBJ2-5	TRBV19	-	CASSMSRGPSRYF	TGTGCCAGTAGTATGTCCCGGGGACCGTCTAGGTACTTC
-	TRBJ2-2	TRBV5-3	-	CARSSLTPSPVGFGELFF	TGTGCCAGAAGCTCCCTCACTCCTAGCCCCGTTGGCTTCGGGGAGCTGTTTTTT
-	TRBJ1-1	TRBV2	-	CASTPQGRMNTEAFF	TGTGCCAGTACTCCTCAGGGGCGGATGAACACTGAAGCTTTCTTT
few	TRBJ2-3	TRBV5-1	-	CASSPGRDTQYF	TGCGCCAGCAGCCCAGGCCGAGATACGCAGTATTTT
-	TRBJ2-3	TRBV7-8	-	CASSRPTQRGRTDTQYF	TGTGCCAGCAGCCGCCCCACTCAAAGGGGCCGCACAGATACGCAGTATTTT
-	TRBJ2-4	TRBV24-1	TRBD1	CATSDSKTGGQNIQYF	TGTGCCACCAGTGATTCAAAGACAGGGGGCCAAAACATTCAGTACTTC
-	TRBJ2-3	TRBV24-1	TRBD1	CATSLPGQGVTDTQYF	TGTGCCACCAGCCTACCGGGACAGGGGGTTACGGATACGCAGTATTTT
-	TRBJ1-2	TRBV12-3/TRBV12-4	-	CASSLFPYGYTF	TGTGCCAGCAGTTTATTTCCCTATGGCTACACCTTC
-	TRBJ2-3	TRBV7-3	-	CASSLTVSGGVRGTDTQYF	TGTGCCAGCAGCTTAACGGTTAGCGGCGGAGTAAGGGGCACAGATACGCAGTATTTT
-	TRBJ1-2	TRBV5-6	-	CASRMGGGGAYGYTF	TGTGCCAGCAGAATGGGGGGCGGTGGGGCCTATGGCTACACCTTC
-	TRBJ2-7	TRBV11-2	-	CASSSSRVSYEQYF	TGTGCCAGCAGCTCTAGCAGGGTATCCTACGAGCAGTACTTC
-	TRBJ2-3	TRBV15	TRBD2	CATSRSSGSLSTDTQYF	TGTGCCACCAGCAGATCTAGCGGGAGCCTTAGCACAGATACGCAGTATTTT
-	TRBJ2-7	TRBV18	TRBD2	CASSLQGPTTSGSYEQYF	TGTGCCAGCTCACTCCAGGGGCCCACGACTAGCGGGAGTTACGAGCAGTACTTC
-	TRBJ1-4	TRBV6-5	-	CASSYSGPGTNEKLFF	TGTGCCAGCAGTTACTCTGGCCCGGGTACTAATGAAAAACTGTTTTTT
-	TRBJ1-3	TRBV28	-	CASSFMKSGSGNTIYF	TGTGCCAGCAGTTTCATGAAGAGCGGATCTGGAAACACCATATATTTT
-	TRBJ2-3	TRBV7-3	TRBD2	CASSLRTSGTTTDTQYF	TGTGCCAGCAGCTTAAGGACTAGCGGGACTACGACAGATACGCAGTATTTT
-	TRBJ1-2	TRBV4-2	-	CASSQVLTGDINYGYTF	TGTGCCAGCAGCCAAGTGTTGACAGGAGACATTAACTATGGCTACACCTTC
once	TRBJ2-7	TRBV18	TRBD2	CAPHILSGGPREQYF	TGTGCTCCCCATATCTTGTCGGGAGGACCGCGGGAGCAGTACTTC
once	TRBJ1-2	TRBV5-6	-	CASSLGQRNYGYTF	TGTGCCAGCAGCTTGGGACAGCGAAACTATGGCTACACCTTC
-	TRBJ2-1	TRBV10-3	TRBD2	CAIREGLADYNEQFF	TGTGCCATCAGGGAGGGACTAGCGGACTACAATGAGCAGTTCTTC
-	TRBJ1-1	TRBV27	-	CASSTGPFDSAEAFF	TGTGCCAGCAGCACTGGACCCTTCGATTCAGCTGAAGCTTTCTTT
-	TRBJ2-2	TRBV9	TRBD1	CASSDRDRATGELFF	TGTGCCAGCAGCGACCGGGACAGGGCCACCGGGGAGCTGTTTTTT
-	TRBJ2-3	TRBV7-3	-	CASSPQGGPTDTQYF	TGTGCCAGCAGCCCTCAGGGGGGGCCCACAGATACGCAGTATTTT
-	TRBJ1-4	TRBV19	-	CASSNRDRSEKLFF	TGTGCCAGTAGTAACCGCGACAGGTCTGAAAAACTGTTTTTT
-	TRBJ2-3	TRBV28	-	CASSSPDTQYF	TGTGCCAGCAGTTCCCCAGATACGCAGTATTTT
few	TRBJ2-7	TRBV2	-	CASSEQGIYEQYF	TGTGCCAGCAGTGAACAGGGGATCTACGAGCAGTACTTC
-	TRBJ2-5	TRBV18	-	CASSQYREETQYF	TGTGCCAGCTCACAGTACAGGGAAGAGACCCAGTACTTC
once	TRBJ2-4	TRBV5-1	TRBD2	CASSPGGAPNIQYF	TGCGCCAGCAGCCCCGGGGGGGCGCCGAACATTCAGTACTTC
-	TRBJ1-4	TRBV25-1	TRBD1	CASSDGGTGFRKLFF	TGTGCCAGCAGTGATGGGGGGACAGGGTTTAGAAAACTGTTTTTT
-	TRBJ2-7	TRBV9	-	CASSDGSGPTREQYF	TGTGCCAGCAGCGATGGCAGTGGGCCTACGAGGGAGCAGTACTTC
-	TRBJ1-1	TRBV2	-	CASRDIERGTEAFF	TGTGCCAGCCGGGACATTGAGCGGGGCACTGAAGCTTTCTTT
-	TRBJ2-3	TRBV7-2	-	CASMLGASTDTQYF	TGTGCCAGCATGCTTGGGGCAAGCACAGATACGCAGTATTTT
-	TRBJ2-5	TRBV5-1	-	CASREETQYF	TGCGCCAGCCGGGAAGAGACCCAGTACTTC
-	TRBJ2-7	TRBV24-1	-	CATSDSTDLGQYF	TGTGCCACCAGTGATTCTACGGACCTCGGTCAGTACTTC
-	TRBJ1-4	TRBV30	TRBD1	CAWSPRGLGGEKLFF	TGTGCCTGGAGTCCCAGGGGGCTCGGAGGTGAAAAACTGTTTTTT
once	TRBJ1-5	TRBV2	-	CASSVFGAQPQHF	TGTGCCAGCAGTGTCTTTGGGGCTCAGCCCCAGCATTTT
-	TRBJ1-6	TRBV5-6	TRBD1	CASSSLTGVLGSPLHF	TGTGCCAGCAGCTCTTTAACAGGGGTTCTCGGGTCACCCCTCCACTTT
-	TRBJ2-7	TRBV28	TRBD2	CASRSLAGGTIYEQYF	TGTGCCAGCAGGTCACTAGCGGGAGGAACTATCTACGAGCAGTACTTC
-	TRBJ2-7	TRBV7-3	TRBD2	CASTSGNSLGEQYF	TGTGCCAGTACTAGCGGGAATAGTCTGGGCGAGCAGTACTTC
-	TRBJ1-4	TRBV19	-	CASSIFRGRDEKLFF	TGTGCCAGTAGTATTTTCCGGGGGCGAGATGAAAAACTGTTTTTT
-	TRBJ1-2	TRBV28	-	CASSPAALGGYGYTF	TGTGCCAGCAGCCCCGCTGCGCTGGGGGGCTATGGCTACACCTTC
once	TRBJ2-1	TRBV19	TRBD2	CASSPRTSGSRSYNEQFF	TGTGCCAGTAGCCCGAGGACTAGCGGGAGTCGATCCTACAATGAGCAGTTCTTC
-	TRBJ1-5	TRBV28	-	CASSLVRRVNQPQHF	TGTGCCAGCAGTTTAGTTCGGAGGGTCAATCAGCCCCAGCATTTT
once	TRBJ1-5	TRBV18	TRBD1	CASSQQQGNQPQHF	TGTGCCAGCTCACAACAACAGGGGAATCAGCCCCAGCATTTT
-	TRBJ1-5	TRBV6-5	-	CASSPDRYNQPQHF	TGTGCCAGCAGTCCAGACAGATACAATCAGCCCCAGCATTTT
-	TRBJ2-6	TRBV5-1	-	CASSLGQRAYSGANVLTF	TGCGCCAGCAGTCTGGGTCAGAGGGCTTACTCTGGGGCCAACGTCCTGACTTTC
-	TRBJ2-3	TRBV7-2	-	CASSFWETADTQYF	TGTGCCAGCAGCTTTTGGGAGACGGCAGATACGCAGTATTTT
-	TRBJ1-5	TRBV7-9	-	CASSFVSDTYSNQPQHF	TGTGCCAGCAGCTTTGTATCCGACACCTATAGCAATCAGCCCCAGCATTTT
once	TRBJ2-3	TRBV2	-	CASSRLGADTQYF	TGTGCCAGCAGTCGGCTAGGAGCAGATACGCAGTATTTT